This is a list of T cell receptor beta chains from one sample in a study of T cells in Graves' hyperthyroidism and ophthalmopathy. Each CDR3 protein is one row after TCRdb ran MiXCR on the multiplex PCR reads. The table shows 470,000 or so distinct CDR3 sequences, with around 21% occurring only once. Input material: blood. Receptors were obtained from a man between 18 and 29 years old with Graves' hyperthyroidism. Each CDR3 is given with its conserved first and last residue.

TRBJ1-1,TRBV11-2,CASRKIIPTEAFF
TRBJ1-1,TRBV12-3/TRBV12-4,CASSHPTRANTEAFF
TRBJ2-5,TRBV7-2,CASTGGSRKETQYF
TRBJ1-2,TRBV6-5,CASSYSTENYGYTF
TRBJ2-5,TRBV2,CASSEQLAGGETQYF
TRBJ2-1,TRBV7-8,CASSLGTSGGASYNEQFF
TRBJ1-6,TRBV28,CASTVGGNSPLHF
TRBJ1-2,TRBV6-1,CASSDPTGGDYGYTF
TRBJ2-7,TRBV20-1,CSARRWRGLSYEQYF
TRBJ2-1,TRBV7-8,CASSHQRGYRGKQFF
TRBJ2-7,TRBV9,CASSVTGGGDPREQYF
TRBJ2-4,TRBV12-3/TRBV12-4,CASRMTAKNIQYF